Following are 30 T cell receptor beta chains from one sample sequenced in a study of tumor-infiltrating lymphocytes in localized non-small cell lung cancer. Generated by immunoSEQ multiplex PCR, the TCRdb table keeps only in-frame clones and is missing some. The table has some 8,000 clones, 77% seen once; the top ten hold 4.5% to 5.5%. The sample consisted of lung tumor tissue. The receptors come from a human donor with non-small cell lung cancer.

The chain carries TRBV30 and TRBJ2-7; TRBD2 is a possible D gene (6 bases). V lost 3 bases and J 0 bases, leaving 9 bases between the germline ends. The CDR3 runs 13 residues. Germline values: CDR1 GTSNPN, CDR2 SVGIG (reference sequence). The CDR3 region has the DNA TGTGCCTGGAGCGGGCGGGACTCCTACGAGCAGTACTTC. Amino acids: CAWSGRDSYEQYF.

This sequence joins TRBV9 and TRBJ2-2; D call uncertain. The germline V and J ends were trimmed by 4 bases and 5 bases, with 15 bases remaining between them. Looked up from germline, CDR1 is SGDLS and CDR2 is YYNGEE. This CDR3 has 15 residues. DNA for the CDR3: TGTGCCAGCAGCCAAGCTAGGATAGGGACCGGGGAGCTGTTTTTT. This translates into CASSQARIGTGELFF.

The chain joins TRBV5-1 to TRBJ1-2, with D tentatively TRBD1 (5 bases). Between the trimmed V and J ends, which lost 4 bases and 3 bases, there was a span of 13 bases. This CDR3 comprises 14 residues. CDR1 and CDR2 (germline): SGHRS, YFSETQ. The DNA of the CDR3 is TGCGCCAGCAGCCCGGGGGGGTTCGACTATGGCTACACCTTC. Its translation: CASSPGGFDYGYTF.

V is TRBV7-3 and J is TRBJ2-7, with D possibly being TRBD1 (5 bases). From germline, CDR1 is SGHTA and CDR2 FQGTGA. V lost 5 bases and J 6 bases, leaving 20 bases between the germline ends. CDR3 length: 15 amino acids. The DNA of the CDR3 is TGTGCCAGCAGCCCAACACCAACAGGTTGGGGCGAGCAGTACTTC. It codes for CASSPTPTGWGEQYF.

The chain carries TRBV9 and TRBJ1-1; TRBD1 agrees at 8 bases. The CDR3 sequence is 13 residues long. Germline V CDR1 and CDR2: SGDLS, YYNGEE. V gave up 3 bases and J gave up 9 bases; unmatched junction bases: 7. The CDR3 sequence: CASSESDRGKAFF. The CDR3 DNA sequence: TGTGCCAGCAGCGAGTCCGACAGGGGCAAAGCTTTCTTT. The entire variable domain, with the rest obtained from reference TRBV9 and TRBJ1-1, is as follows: DSGVTQTPKHLITATGQRVTLRCSPRSGDLSVYWYQQSLDQGLQFLIQYYNGEERAKGNILERFSAQQFPDLHSELNLSSLELGDSALYFCASSESDRGKAFFGQGTRLTVV.

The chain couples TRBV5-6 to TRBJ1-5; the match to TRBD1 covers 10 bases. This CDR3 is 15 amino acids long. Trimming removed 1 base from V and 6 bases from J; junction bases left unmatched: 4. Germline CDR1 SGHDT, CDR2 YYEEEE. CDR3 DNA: TGTGCCAGCAGCTTGATGACAGGGGGCGGTCAGCCCCAGCATTTT. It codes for CASSLMTGGGQPQHF.

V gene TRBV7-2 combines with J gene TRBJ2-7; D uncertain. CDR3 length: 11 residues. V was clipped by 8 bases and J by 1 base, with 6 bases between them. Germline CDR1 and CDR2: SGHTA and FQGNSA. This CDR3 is CASRISYEQYF. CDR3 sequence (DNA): TGTGCCAGCCGTATTTCCTACGAGCAGTACTTC.

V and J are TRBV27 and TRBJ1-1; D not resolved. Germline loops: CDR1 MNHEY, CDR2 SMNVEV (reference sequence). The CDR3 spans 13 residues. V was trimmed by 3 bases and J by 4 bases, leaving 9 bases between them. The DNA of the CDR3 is TGTGCCAGCAGTTTCAAGGAAGCCACTGAAGCTTTCTTT. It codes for CASSFKEATEAFF.

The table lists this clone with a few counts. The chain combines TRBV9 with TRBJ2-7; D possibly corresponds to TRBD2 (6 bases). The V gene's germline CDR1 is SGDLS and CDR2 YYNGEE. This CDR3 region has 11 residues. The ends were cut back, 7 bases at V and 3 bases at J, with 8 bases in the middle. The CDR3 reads CASGRSYEQYF. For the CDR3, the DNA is TGTGCCAGCGGGAGGAGCTACGAGCAGTACTTC.

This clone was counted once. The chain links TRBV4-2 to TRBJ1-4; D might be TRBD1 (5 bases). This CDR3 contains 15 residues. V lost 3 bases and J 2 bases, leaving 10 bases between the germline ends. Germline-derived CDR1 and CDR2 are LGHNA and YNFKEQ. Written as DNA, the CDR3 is TGTGCCAGCAGCCAGTGGGGGGGGACTAATGAAAAACTGTTTTTT. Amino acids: CASSQWGGTNEKLFF.

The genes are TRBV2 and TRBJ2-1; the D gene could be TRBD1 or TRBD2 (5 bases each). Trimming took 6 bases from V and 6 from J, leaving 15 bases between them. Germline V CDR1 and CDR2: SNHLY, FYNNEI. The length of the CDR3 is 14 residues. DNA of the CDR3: TGTGCCAGCAGGCCGGGACCCCTTCCCAATGAGCAGTTCTTC. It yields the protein CASRPGPLPNEQFF.

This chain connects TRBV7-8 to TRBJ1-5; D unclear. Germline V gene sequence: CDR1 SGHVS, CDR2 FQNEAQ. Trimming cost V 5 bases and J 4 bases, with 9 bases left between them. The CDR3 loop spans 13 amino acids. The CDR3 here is CASSPTPNQPQHF. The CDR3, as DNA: TGTGCCAGCAGCCCTACCCCGAATCAGCCCCAGCATTTT.

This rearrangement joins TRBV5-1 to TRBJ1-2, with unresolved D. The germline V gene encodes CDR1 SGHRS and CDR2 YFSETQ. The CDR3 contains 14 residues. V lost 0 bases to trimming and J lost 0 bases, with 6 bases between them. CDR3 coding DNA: TGCGCCAGCAGCTTGGAGTCCCCTAACTATGGCTACACCTTC. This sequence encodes CASSLESPNYGYTF.

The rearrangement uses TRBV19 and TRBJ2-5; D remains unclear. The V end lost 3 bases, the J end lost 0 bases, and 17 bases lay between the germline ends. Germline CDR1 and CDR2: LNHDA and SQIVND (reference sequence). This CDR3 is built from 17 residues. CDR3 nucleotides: TGTGCCAGTAGTATTAGGGCAGACTGGTTGTACCAAGAGACCCAGTACTTC. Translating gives CASSIRADWLYQETQYF.

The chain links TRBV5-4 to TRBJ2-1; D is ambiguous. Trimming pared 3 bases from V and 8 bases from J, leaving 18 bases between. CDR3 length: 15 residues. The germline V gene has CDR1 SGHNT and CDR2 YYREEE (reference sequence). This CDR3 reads CASSYLSRSLDEQFF. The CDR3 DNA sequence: TGTGCCAGCAGCTACCTGAGCCGGAGTCTCGATGAGCAGTTCTTC.

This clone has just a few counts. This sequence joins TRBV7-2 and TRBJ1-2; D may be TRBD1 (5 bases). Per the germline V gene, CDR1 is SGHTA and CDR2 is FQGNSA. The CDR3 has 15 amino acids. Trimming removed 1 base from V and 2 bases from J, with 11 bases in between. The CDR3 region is CASSLGPGSNYGYTF. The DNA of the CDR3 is TGTGCCAGCAGCTTAGGGCCAGGGAGCAACTATGGCTACACCTTC.

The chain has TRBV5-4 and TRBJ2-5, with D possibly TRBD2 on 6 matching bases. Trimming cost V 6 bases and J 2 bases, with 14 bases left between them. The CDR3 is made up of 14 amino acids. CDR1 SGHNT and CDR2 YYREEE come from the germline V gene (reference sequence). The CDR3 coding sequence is TGTGCCAGCACCATCTCTGGGGGGCAAGAGACCCAGTACTTC. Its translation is CASTISGGQETQYF.

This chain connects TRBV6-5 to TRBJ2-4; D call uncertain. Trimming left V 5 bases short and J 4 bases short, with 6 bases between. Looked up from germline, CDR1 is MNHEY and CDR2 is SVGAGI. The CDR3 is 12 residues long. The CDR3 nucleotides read TGTGCCAGCAGTGACACGAAAAACATTCAGTACTTC. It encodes CASSDTKNIQYF.

Written as DNA, the CDR3 is TGTGCCAGTACCATCCACGAGAGGGGTAATCAGCCCCAGCATTTT. It codes for CASTIHERGNQPQHF. J is TRBJ1-5 and V is TRBV19, with D maybe TRBD1 (5 bases). Germline V gene lookup returns CDR1 LNHDA and CDR2 SQIVND (reference sequence). Trimming removed 7 bases at V and 4 bases at J, with 17 bases between. CDR3 size: 15 residues.

CDR3 loop: CASSAGTSGREEQYF. As DNA, the CDR3 is TGTGCCAGCAGCGCCGGGACTAGCGGGAGGGAAGAGCAGTACTTC. The rearrangement uses TRBV6-4 and TRBJ2-7; 16 bases match TRBD2. The CDR3 is 15 residues long. Trimming cost V 6 bases and J 7 bases; bases outside gene matches: 6. CDR1 and CDR2 (germline): MRHNA, SNTAGT.

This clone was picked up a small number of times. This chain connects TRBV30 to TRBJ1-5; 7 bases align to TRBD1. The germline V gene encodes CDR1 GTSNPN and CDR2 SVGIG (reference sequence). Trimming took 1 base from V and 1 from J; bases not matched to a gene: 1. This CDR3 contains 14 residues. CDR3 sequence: CAWSEGASNQPQHF. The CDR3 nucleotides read TGTGCCTGGAGTGAGGGGGCCAGCAATCAGCCCCAGCATTTT.

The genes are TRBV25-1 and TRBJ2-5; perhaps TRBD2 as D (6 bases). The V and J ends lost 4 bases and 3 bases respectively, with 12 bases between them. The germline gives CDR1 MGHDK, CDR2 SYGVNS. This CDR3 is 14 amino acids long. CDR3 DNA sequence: TGTGCCAGCAGTGTTCGGGAGAGGGAAGAGACCCAGTACTTC. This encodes CASSVREREETQYF.

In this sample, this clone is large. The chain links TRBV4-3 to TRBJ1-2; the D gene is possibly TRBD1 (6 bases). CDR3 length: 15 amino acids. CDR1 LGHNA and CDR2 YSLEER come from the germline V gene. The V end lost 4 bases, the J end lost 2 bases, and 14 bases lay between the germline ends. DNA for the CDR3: TGCGCCAGCAGCCTAGGACAGTCCTCAAACTATGGCTACACCTTC. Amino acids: CASSLGQSSNYGYTF.

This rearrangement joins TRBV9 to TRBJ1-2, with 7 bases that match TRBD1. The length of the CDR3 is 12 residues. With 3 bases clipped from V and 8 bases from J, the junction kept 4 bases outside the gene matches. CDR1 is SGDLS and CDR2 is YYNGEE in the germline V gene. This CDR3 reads CASSATGVGYTF. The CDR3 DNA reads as TGTGCCAGCAGCGCCACAGGGGTAGGCTACACCTTC.

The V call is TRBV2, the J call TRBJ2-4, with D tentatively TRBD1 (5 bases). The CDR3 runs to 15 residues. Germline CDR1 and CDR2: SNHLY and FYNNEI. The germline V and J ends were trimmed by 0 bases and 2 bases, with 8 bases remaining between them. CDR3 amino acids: CASSEAQGTKNIQYF. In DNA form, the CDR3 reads TGTGCCAGCAGTGAAGCGCAGGGTACCAAAAACATTCAGTACTTC. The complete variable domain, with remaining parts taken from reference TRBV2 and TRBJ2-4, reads EPEVTQTPSHQVTQMGQEVILRCVPISNHLYFYWYRQILGQKVEFLVSFYNNEISEKSEIFDDQFSVERPDGSNFTLKIRSTKLEDSAMYFCASSEAQGTKNIQYFGAGTRLSVL.

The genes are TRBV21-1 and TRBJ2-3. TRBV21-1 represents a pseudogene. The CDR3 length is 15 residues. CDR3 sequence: CASSKDIGSTDTQYF. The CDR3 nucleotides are TGTGCCAGCAGCAAAGACATAGGGAGCACAGATACGCAGTATTTT.

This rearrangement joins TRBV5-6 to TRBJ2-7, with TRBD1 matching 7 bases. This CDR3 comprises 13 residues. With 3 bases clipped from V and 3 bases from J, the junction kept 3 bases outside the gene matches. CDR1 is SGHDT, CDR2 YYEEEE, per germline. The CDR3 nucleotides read TGTGCCAGCAGCTCCCAGGGGGACTACGAGCAGTACTTC. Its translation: CASSSQGDYEQYF.

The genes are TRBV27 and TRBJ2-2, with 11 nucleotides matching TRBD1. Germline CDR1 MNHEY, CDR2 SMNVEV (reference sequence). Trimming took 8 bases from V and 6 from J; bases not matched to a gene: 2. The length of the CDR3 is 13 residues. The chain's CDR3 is CASGTGGAGELFF. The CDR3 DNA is TGTGCCAGCGGGACAGGGGGAGCCGGGGAGCTGTTTTTT.

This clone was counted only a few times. CDR3: CAWRLWDEQFF. CDR3 DNA: TGTGCCTGGAGATTATGGGATGAGCAGTTCTTC. The genes are TRBV30 and TRBJ2-1, with D unresolved. This CDR3 contains 11 residues. V was cut by 3 bases and J by 8 bases, with 8 bases left in between. CDR1 GTSNPN and CDR2 SVGIG come from the germline V gene (reference sequence).

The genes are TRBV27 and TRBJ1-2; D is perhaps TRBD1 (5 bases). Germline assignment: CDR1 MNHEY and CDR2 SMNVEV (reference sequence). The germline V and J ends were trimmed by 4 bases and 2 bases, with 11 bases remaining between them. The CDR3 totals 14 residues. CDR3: CASSSPTANYGYTF. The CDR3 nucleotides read TGTGCCAGCAGTTCCCCGACAGCGAACTATGGCTACACCTTC.